This T cell receptor beta chain was obtained from a study of blood T cell repertoires in COVID-19. The wider study: The samples span acute and convalescent COVID-19 from the United States, Italy and Spain. T cells, B-cell-depleted T cells, or PBMCs provided the cDNA or gDNA that served as material.

This clone has a single count. Original handling: Counts of nucleated cells, estimated from reference gene primer amplification, were obtained. Clones were read by immunoSEQ multiplex PCR, and TCRdb kept only the in-frame ones, dropping some. Clone size and V and J calls were adopted from that table, with D and trimming inferred from the DNA. This table has about 300,000 clones, approximately 88% appearing once. Seattle's cohort entered during active infection and was followed longitudinally. This sequence originates from a human donor with COVID-19, enrolled during active disease. The donor label of this sample is uncertain. The sample consisted of peripheral blood.

The CDR3 DNA is TGCGCCAGCAGCTCCGGACAGGGCGCCTACAATGAGCAGTTCTTC. Amino acid sequence: CASSSGQGAYNEQFF. The chain carries TRBV5-1 and TRBJ2-1; 8 bases map to TRBD1. The V and J ends lost 3 bases and 2 bases, in that order; junction bases with no gene match: 4. The CDR3 extends over 15 amino acids. Germline V lookup: CDR1 SGHRS, CDR2 YFSETQ.